This entry concerns a single T cell receptor (beta chain). The sample is drawn from a study of patients and donors after allogeneic stem cell transplantation. The CDR3 contains 14 residues. The trim removed 5 bases at V and 0 bases at J, leaving 4 bases unmatched. Germline lookup yields CDR1 SQVTM and CDR2 ANQGSEA. Each CDR3 protein is one row after TCRdb ran MiXCR on the RT-PCR reads. The data contain around 150,000 distinct CDR3 sequences, approximately 28% of them singletons. The sample consisted of blood, either unsorted or a sorted T cell fraction (not recorded which). The chain has TRBV29-1 and TRBJ2-1; the match to TRBD2 covers 7 bases. The clonotype comes from a human donor who was either an allogeneic HSCT recipient or a stem cell or donor lymphocyte infusion donor (not recorded which). It is not recorded whose cells these are; they may come from a transplant donor. The CDR3 spells CSVRLATSYNEQFF. In DNA form, the CDR3 reads TGCAGCGTTCGACTAGCTACCTCCTACAATGAGCAGTTCTTC.